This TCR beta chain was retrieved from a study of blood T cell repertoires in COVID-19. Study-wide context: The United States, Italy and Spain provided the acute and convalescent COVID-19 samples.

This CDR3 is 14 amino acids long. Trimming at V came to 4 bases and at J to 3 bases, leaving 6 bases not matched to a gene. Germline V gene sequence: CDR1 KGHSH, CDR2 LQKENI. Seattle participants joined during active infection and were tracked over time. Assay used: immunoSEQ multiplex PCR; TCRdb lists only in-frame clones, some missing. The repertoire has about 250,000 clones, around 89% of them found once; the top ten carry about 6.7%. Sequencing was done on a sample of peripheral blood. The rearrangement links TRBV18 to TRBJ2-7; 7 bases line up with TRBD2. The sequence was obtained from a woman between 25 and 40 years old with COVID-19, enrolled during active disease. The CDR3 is CASSQQGGGYEQYF. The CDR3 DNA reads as TGTGCCAGCTCACAGCAGGGCGGGGGCTACGAGCAGTACTTC.